The 2 T cell receptor beta chains given below trace back to one sample, sequenced in a study of blood T cell repertoires in COVID-19 (TCRdb year 2020). The library was prepared using the immunoSEQ multiplex PCR assay. TCRdb provides this immuneACCESS table in a form limited to in-frame rearrangements. Some clones are lacking; in checked studies, under half of them reflect an unresolved V gene, and why the rest are absent is not known. The table for this sample lists approximately 71,000 clones; about nine tenths of them were counted only once. The ten largest clones represent 5.1% of the sample. Material: peripheral blood. The source of these receptors is a woman younger than 30 with acute or convalescent COVID-19.

V usage is TRBV30 and J usage is TRBJ1-1; the match to TRBD1 covers 7 bases. This CDR3 region has 14 residues. Germline values: CDR1 GTSNPN, CDR2 SVGIG (reference sequence). Losses at the gene ends were 0 bases for V and 0 bases for J; bases not matched to a gene: 1. The CDR3 region is CAWSVQGLNTEAFF. As DNA, the CDR3 is TGTGCCTGGAGTGTACAGGGGTTGAACACTGAAGCTTTCTTT. Looking up the rest from reference TRBV30 and TRBJ1-1 gives the full variable domain: SQTIHQWPATLVQPVGSPLSLECTVEGTSNPNLYWYRQAAGRGLQLLFYSVGIGQISSEVPQNLSASRPQDRQFILSSKKLLLSDSGFYLCAWSVQGLNTEAFFGQGTRLTVV.

The rearrangement links TRBV2 to TRBJ1-1; 11 positions agree with TRBD1. With V trimmed by 7 bases and J by 7 bases, 5 bases remained unmatched. The germline CDR1 and CDR2 sequences are SNHLY and FYNNEI. The CDR3 totals 13 residues. The chain's CDR3 is CASMGDRGFEAFF. Written as DNA, the CDR3 is TGTGCCAGCATGGGGGACAGGGGGTTTGAAGCTTTCTTT.